The entry that follows covers one TCR beta chain sequence. Its antigen is not known. Assay: immunoSEQ multiplex PCR; the TCRdb copy retains only in-frame clones and omits some. This table holds around 25,000 clones, around 70% found once. V lost 2 bases to trimming and J lost 2 bases, with 10 bases between them. The CDR3 extends over 15 amino acids. Germline-derived CDR1 and CDR2 are SEHNR and FQNEAQ (reference sequence). When 10 to 11 days of culture had elapsed, CD4+ T cells were isolated. The data were obtained in a study of vaccination effects on CD4 cells after COVID-19. The chain joins TRBV7-9 to TRBJ1-3; D is possibly TRBD1 (5 bases). This receptor was identified in a human donor who received a COVID-19 vaccine. The sequencing used CD4+ T cells from PBMCs cultured without peptide, collected before COVID-19 vaccination. The CDR3 here is CASSLLQDPGNTIYF. CDR3 bases: TGTGCCAGCAGCTTATTACAGGATCCTGGAAACACCATATATTTT.